These T cell receptor beta chains were read from a single sample in a study of cytomegalovirus exposure and HLA in healthy donors. Clones were read by immunoSEQ multiplex PCR, and TCRdb kept only the in-frame ones, dropping some. The sample records roughly 80,000 clones, 85% to 95% being singletons. The source material was PBMCs. Receptors originate from a man aged 18 to 30 in good health and CMV-seronegative. Each CDR3 is given with its conserved first and last residue. A D gene is named only where the DNA matches it firmly. The size of a clone is reported for some rows only, either as once, few or many, or as a class for expanded clones.

CASSYGGNYEQYF,TGTGCCAGCAGTTATGGGGGGAACTACGAGCAGTACTTC,.,TRBJ2-7,.,TRBV6-6
CASSVDGELYGYTF,TGTGCCAGTAGCGTCGACGGGGAACTCTATGGCTACACCTTC,.,TRBJ1-2,.,TRBV19
CASSIGAGTYEQYF,TGTGCCAGTAGTATTGGGGCAGGGACCTACGAGCAGTACTTC,once,TRBJ2-7,.,TRBV19
CASSKGLAGSYNEQFF,TGTGCCAGCAGCAAAGGACTAGCGGGGTCCTACAATGAGCAGTTCTTC,.,TRBJ2-1,TRBD2,TRBV5-4
CASSLGSSGIEGTEAFF,TGTGCCAGCAGCTTAGGTAGCAGCGGAATAGAGGGCACTGAAGCTTTCTTT,.,TRBJ1-1,.,TRBV7-9
CASSFLGAGNTEAFF,TGCGCCAGCAGCTTTTTGGGGGCAGGGAACACTGAAGCTTTCTTT,.,TRBJ1-1,.,TRBV4-1
CASAPEQGWETDTQYF,TGTGCTAGTGCCCCCGAACAGGGGTGGGAGACAGATACGCAGTATTTT,.,TRBJ2-3,TRBD1,TRBV12-5
CASSQDTGVAIYGYTF,TGCGCCAGCAGCCAAGATACAGGGGTTGCAATCTATGGCTACACCTTC,.,TRBJ1-2,TRBD1,TRBV4-3
CASSLEGGTGANVLTF,TGTGCCAGCAGCTTAGAAGGGGGAACTGGGGCCAACGTCCTGACTTTC,.,TRBJ2-6,.,TRBV7-2
CASSQVGQGAKNIQYF,TGCGCCAGCAGCCAAGTGGGGCAGGGAGCCAAAAACATTCAGTACTTC,.,TRBJ2-4,.,TRBV4-3
CSVPGLAGGLGAGELFF,TGCAGCGTCCCGGGACTAGCGGGAGGTCTTGGAGCCGGGGAGCTGTTTTTT,.,TRBJ2-2,TRBD2,TRBV29-1
CASSDSFSGSETDTQYF,TGCGCCAGCAGTGATTCCTTTAGCGGGAGTGAAACAGATACGCAGTATTTT,few,TRBJ2-3,TRBD2,TRBV10-1
CASSLSTSGANVLTF,TGTGCCAGCAGTTTATCTACCTCTGGGGCCAACGTCCTGACTTTC,.,TRBJ2-6,.,TRBV28
CASSLGQGVFTEAFF,TGTGCCAGCAGTTTAGGACAGGGGGTTTTCACTGAAGCTTTCTTT,once,TRBJ1-1,TRBD1,TRBV28
CASSLGTGTGGLEQYF,TGTGCCAGCAGTTTAGGTACCGGGACAGGGGGCCTGGAGCAGTACTTC,.,TRBJ2-7,TRBD1,TRBV27
CASRATGRPTSSGNTIYF,TGTGCCAGCAGGGCTACCGGGAGGCCAACTAGCTCTGGAAACACCATATATTTT,.,TRBJ1-3,.,TRBV2
CASSYGVGEVVDEQYF,TGTGCCAGCAGTTACGGGGTCGGGGAGGTTGTGGACGAGCAGTACTTC,.,TRBJ2-7,.,TRBV6-5
CASSQGASGTDTQYF,TGCGCCAGCAGCCAAGGGGCAAGCGGCACAGATACGCAGTATTTT,.,TRBJ2-3,.,TRBV5-1
CASSYGTGVSYEQYF,TGTGCCAGCAGTTACGGGACAGGGGTCTCCTACGAGCAGTACTTC,.,TRBJ2-7,TRBD1,TRBV6-5
CASSVGLLEAFF,TGTGCCAGCAGCGTGGGACTGCTTGAAGCTTTCTTT,few,TRBJ1-1,.,TRBV5-5
CASSLNRATNEKLFF,TGTGCCAGCAGCTTAAACAGAGCCACTAATGAAAAACTGTTTTTT,.,TRBJ1-4,.,TRBV7-6
CAISENTGTRSWTQYF,TGTGCCATCAGTGAGAACACCGGGACACGGTCGTGGACCCAGTACTTC,.,TRBJ2-5,.,TRBV10-3
CASSAGGANVLTF,TGCGCCAGCAGTGCGGGTGGGGCCAACGTCCTGACTTTC,few,TRBJ2-6,.,TRBV5-1
CASSQAVGSRTGGSGYTF,TGCGCCAGCAGCCAAGCAGTGGGGAGCAGGACAGGGGGAAGTGGCTACACCTTC,once,TRBJ1-2,TRBD1,TRBV4-3
CASSQVEGGNQPQHF,TGTGCCAGCAGCCAAGTCGAGGGAGGGAATCAGCCCCAGCATTTT,.,TRBJ1-5,.,TRBV4-2
CASSQGPGTGNHEQYF,TGTGCCAGCAGCCAGGGCCCGGGGACAGGTAACCACGAGCAGTACTTC,.,TRBJ2-7,TRBD1,TRBV11-2
CASSERLFGTF,TGTGCCAGCAGTGAACGACTGTTCGGCACCTTC,.,TRBJ1-2,.,TRBV2
CASLAGLADPGQETQYF,TGTGCCAGCCTAGCCGGACTAGCGGACCCTGGGCAAGAGACCCAGTACTTC,.,TRBJ2-5,TRBD2,TRBV25-1
CASSVGWDRGYEQYF,TGTGCCAGCAGCGTAGGGTGGGACAGGGGCTACGAGCAGTACTTC,.,TRBJ2-7,TRBD1,TRBV9
CASSLQLGLVTGELFF,TGTGCCAGCAGCTTACAATTGGGACTAGTCACCGGGGAGCTGTTTTTT,.,TRBJ2-2,TRBD2,TRBV7-2
CATTALRGNQPQHF,TGTGCCACCACAGCCCTCCGGGGCAATCAGCCCCAGCATTTT,.,TRBJ1-5,.,TRBV15
CASSSDRSEQYF,TGTGCCAGCAGCTCTGACAGAAGCGAGCAGTACTTC,.,TRBJ2-7,.,TRBV7-9
CASSLGDREHTEAFF,TGCGCCAGCAGCTTGGGGGACAGGGAGCACACTGAAGCTTTCTTT,.,TRBJ1-1,TRBD1,TRBV5-1
CASSQDLQGAWSTEAFF,TGTGCCAGCAGCCAAGATCTACAGGGGGCCTGGTCCACTGAAGCTTTCTTT,.,TRBJ1-1,TRBD1,TRBV4-2
CASSLGPTDTQYF,TGTGCCAGCAGCTTGGGGCCCACAGATACGCAGTATTTT,.,TRBJ2-3,.,TRBV11-3
CASSLYNEQFF,TGTGCCAGCAGCTTATACAATGAGCAGTTCTTC,once,TRBJ2-1,.,TRBV14
CASSPPSRGRPETQYF,TGTGCCAGCAGCCCTCCCAGCAGGGGGCGCCCAGAGACCCAGTACTTC,.,TRBJ2-5,TRBD1,TRBV11-2
CASSLVLGTSTGELFF,TGTGCCAGCAGCTTAGTTCTGGGGACTTCCACCGGGGAGCTGTTTTTT,.,TRBJ2-2,.,TRBV7-9
CASISTFDRGDTQYF,TGTGCCAGCATTTCGACCTTTGATAGGGGAGATACGCAGTATTTT,once,TRBJ2-3,.,TRBV6-1
CASSLRQGLNTEAFF,TGTGCCAGCTCACTTCGACAGGGTTTGAACACTGAAGCTTTCTTT,.,TRBJ1-1,TRBD1,TRBV18
CASSLGTGDNQPQHF,TGTGCCAGCAGCCTCGGGACAGGGGACAATCAGCCCCAGCATTTT,.,TRBJ1-5,TRBD1,TRBV7-9
CASSRGLAGSSAYEQYF,TGTGCCAGCAGCCGGGGACTAGCGGGGAGTAGTGCATACGAGCAGTACTTC,.,TRBJ2-7,TRBD2,TRBV11-2
CASSPRTSGNNEQFF,TGTGCCAGCAGCCCCCGGACTAGCGGGAACAATGAGCAGTTCTTC,.,TRBJ2-1,TRBD2,TRBV7-3
CASSFGGGGQFF,TGCGCCAGCAGCTTCGGTGGCGGGGGGCAGTTCTTC,.,TRBJ2-1,TRBD2,TRBV5-1